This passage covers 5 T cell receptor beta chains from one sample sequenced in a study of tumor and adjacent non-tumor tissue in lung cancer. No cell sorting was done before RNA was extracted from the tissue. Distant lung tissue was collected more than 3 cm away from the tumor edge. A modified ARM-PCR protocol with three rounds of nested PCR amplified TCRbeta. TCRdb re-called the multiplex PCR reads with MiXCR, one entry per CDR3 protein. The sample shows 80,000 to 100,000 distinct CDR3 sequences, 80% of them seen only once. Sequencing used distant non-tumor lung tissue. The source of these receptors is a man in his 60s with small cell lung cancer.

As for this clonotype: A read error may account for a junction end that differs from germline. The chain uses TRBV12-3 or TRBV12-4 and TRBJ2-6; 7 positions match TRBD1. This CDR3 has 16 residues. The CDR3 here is CASSLDKGAGAIVLTF. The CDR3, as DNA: TGTGCCAGCAGTTTAGATAAGGGGGCTGGGGCCATCGTCCTGACTTTC.

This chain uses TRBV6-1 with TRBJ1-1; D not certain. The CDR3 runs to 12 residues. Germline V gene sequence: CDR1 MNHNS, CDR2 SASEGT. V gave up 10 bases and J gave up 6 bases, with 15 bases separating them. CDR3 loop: CANPREGSEAFF. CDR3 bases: TGTGCCAATCCGAGGGAAGGCTCTGAAGCTTTCTTT.

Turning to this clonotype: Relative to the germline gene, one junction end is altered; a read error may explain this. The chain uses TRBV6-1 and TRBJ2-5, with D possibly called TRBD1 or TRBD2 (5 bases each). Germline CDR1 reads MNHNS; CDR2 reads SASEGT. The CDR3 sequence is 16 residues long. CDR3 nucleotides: TGTGCCAGCAGTGATCAAGGCAGGAGATTGGGGGAGACCCAGTACTTT. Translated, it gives CASSDQGRRLGETQYF.

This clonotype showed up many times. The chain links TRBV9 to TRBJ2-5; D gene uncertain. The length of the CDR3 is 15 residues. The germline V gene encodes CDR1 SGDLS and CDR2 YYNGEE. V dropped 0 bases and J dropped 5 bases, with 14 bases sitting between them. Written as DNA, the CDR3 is TGTGCCAGCAGCGTAGGAGGCGCTAGAATTGAGACCCAGTACTTC. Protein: CASSVGGARIETQYF.

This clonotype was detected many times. CDR3 in DNA: TGTGCCTGGAGCGAACAGACAGGGATGGGCAATGAGCAGTTCTTC. This codes for CAWSEQTGMGNEQFF. The rearrangement uses TRBV30 and TRBJ2-1, with 7 bases lining up with TRBD1. The J segment lost 6 bases and the V segment lost 3 bases, leaving 11 bases of the junction unmatched. CDR3 length: 15 residues. Per the germline V gene, CDR1 is GTSNPN and CDR2 is SVGIG (reference sequence).